Sequencing of this TCR beta chain was carried out in a study of blood T cells in healthy people across ages. This clonotype appeared a few times. Its specificity is not known. The second PCR ran roughly 7 to 12 cycles with a sample-barcoded 5' primer and J-beta primers. TCRdb analysed the 5' RACE reads with MiXCR anew, one entry per CDR3 protein. Found here are hundreds of thousands of distinct CDR3 sequences, about 42% of them singletons; the top ten hold 15% to 25%. Findings of the study overall: Lack of knowledge of donor CMV status possibly confounded expanded clonotype changes. The recorded TCR beta diversity per million T cells decreased in a roughly linear manner with age.

Germline assignment: CDR1 SGHTA and CDR2 FQGTGA. The CDR3 has 14 amino acids. The V gene lost 1 base and the J gene lost 4 bases, with 9 bases spanning the gap. The sequence derives from a man aged 55 to 70 in good health. This chain joins TRBV7-3 and TRBJ2-3; D remains ambiguous. The sample was blood. The CDR3 DNA sequence: TGTGCCAGCAGCTTAAGGTCTGGGGCAGATACGCAGTATTTT. Protein: CASSLRSGADTQYF.